Below, one T cell receptor beta chain is given with its context. The antigen is unknown. This record belongs to a study of regulatory T cells in long-lasting Graves disease. Study outcomes and limitations: Persistent disease exhibited a predilection for TRBV28, TRBJ1-2 and TRBJ2-5.

From germline, CDR1 is DFQATT and CDR2 SNEGSKA (reference sequence). V dropped 0 bases and J dropped 8 bases, with 11 bases sitting between them. The CDR3 consists of 13 residues. Time point described: newly diagnosed GD, antithyroid drugs for less than 3 months. The TCR library was prepared using RNA isolated from PBMCs. Construction of TCR beta libraries relied on iRepertoire HTBI primers and on Arm-PCR targeting CDR3 regions. TCRdb called the multiplex PCR reads again in MiXCR, with one record for every CDR3 protein. The sample has about 380,000 distinct CDR3 sequences, about a sixth seen once. The J gene is TRBJ2-1, the V gene TRBV20-1; no clear D. Here the sequenced sample was peripheral blood mononuclear cells (PBMCs), taken at new diagnosis, from a patient treated with antithyroid drugs. This sequence was found in a female donor with Graves disease. The CDR3 spells CSARDETDYEQFF. The CDR3 nucleotides are TGCAGTGCTAGAGATGAGACCGATTATGAGCAGTTCTTC.